This T cell receptor (beta chain) emerged from a study of blood T cell repertoires in COVID-19. Germline-derived CDR1 and CDR2 are MDHEN and SYDVKM. J gave up 4 bases and V 6 bases, and 6 bases lay outside the gene matches. The CDR3 has 16 residues. Data came from immunoSEQ multiplex PCR; TCRdb stores just in-frame clones and leaves some out. Seen here are about 97,000 clones, around 87% observed once, and the top ten hold about 20%. Specimen: peripheral blood. V gene TRBV28 combines with J gene TRBJ2-5; 15 bases fit TRBD2. The TCR originated in a human donor in a cohort sampled during active COVID-19. This CDR3 is CASRYSGLAGGETQYF. In DNA, the CDR3 is TGTGCCAGCAGGTATTCGGGACTAGCGGGAGGAGAGACCCAGTACTTC.